What follows is one T cell receptor gamma chain and its context. V dropped 1 base and J dropped 7; count of bases not matched to a gene: 10. In germline, CDR1 is GITISATS, CDR2 ISYDGTV (reference sequence). CDR3 size: 18 residues. The data stem from a study of gamma-delta T cells after stem cell transplantation. TCRdb called clones from the RT-PCR reads again using CATT. In the table there are 300 or so gamma-chain clones, over 55% of which are singletons. This receptor was identified in a human donor. It is not recorded whose cells these are; they may come from a transplant donor. Specimen: gamma-delta T cells. The chain is built from TRGV9 and TRGJP. Assignment of the J gene here rests on matching the DNA to germline, because TCRdb gives none. CDR3 amino acids: CALWEVWRGELGKKIKVF. The CDR3 DNA follows: TGTGCCTTGTGGGAGGTCTGGAGAGGGGAGTTGGGCAAAAAAATCAAGGTATTT.